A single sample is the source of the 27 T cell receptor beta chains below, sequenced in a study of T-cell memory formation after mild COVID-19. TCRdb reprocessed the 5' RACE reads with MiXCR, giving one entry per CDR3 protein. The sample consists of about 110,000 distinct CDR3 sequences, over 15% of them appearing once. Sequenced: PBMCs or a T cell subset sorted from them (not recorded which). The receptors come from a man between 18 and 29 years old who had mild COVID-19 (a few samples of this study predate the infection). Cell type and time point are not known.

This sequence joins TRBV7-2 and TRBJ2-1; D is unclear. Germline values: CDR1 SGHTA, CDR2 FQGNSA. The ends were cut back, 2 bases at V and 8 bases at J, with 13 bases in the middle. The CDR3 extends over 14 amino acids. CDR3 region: CASSLRSQWDEQFF. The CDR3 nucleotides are TGTGCCAGCAGCTTACGGTCACAGTGGGATGAGCAGTTCTTC.

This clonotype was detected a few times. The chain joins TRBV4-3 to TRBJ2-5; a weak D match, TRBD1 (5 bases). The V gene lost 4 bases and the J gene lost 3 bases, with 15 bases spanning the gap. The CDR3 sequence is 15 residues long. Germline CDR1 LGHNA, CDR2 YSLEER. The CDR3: CASSPGGAVKETQYF. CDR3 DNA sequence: TGCGCCAGCAGCCCAGGTGGGGCAGTCAAAGAGACCCAGTACTTC.

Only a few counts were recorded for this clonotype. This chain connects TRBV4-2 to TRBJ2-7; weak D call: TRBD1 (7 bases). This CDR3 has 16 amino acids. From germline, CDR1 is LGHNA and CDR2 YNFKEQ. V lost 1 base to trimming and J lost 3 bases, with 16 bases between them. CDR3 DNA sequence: TGTGCCAGCAGCCAAGGGACAGGCGGGGCTTTCTACGAGCAGTACTTC. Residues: CASSQGTGGAFYEQYF.

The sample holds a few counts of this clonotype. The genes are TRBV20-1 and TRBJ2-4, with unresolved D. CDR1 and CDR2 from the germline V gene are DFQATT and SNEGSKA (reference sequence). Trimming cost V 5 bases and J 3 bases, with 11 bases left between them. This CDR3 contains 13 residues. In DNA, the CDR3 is TGCAGTGCTCCAGGTGGTGACAAAAACATTCAGTACTTC. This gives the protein CSAPGGDKNIQYF.

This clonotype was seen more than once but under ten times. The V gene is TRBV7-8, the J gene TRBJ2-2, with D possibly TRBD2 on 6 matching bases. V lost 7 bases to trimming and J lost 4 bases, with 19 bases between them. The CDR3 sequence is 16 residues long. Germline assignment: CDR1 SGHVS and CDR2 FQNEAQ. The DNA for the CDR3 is TGTGCCAGCACCCAAGGTGGGGCCGGGGGCACCGGGGAGCTGTTTTTT. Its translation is CASTQGGAGGTGELFF.

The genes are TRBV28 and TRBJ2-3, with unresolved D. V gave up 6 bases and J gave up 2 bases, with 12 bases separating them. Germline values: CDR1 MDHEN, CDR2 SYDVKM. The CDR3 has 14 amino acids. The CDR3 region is CASRRRSPTDTQYF. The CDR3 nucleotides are TGTGCCAGCAGAAGAAGGTCTCCCACAGATACGCAGTATTTT.

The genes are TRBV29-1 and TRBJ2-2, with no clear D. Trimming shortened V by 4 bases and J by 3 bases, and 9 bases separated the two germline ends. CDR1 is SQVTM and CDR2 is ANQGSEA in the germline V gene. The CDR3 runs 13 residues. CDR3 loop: CSVAILYTGELFF. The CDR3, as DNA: TGCAGCGTTGCAATACTGTACACCGGGGAGCTGTTTTTT.

Here the CDR3 DNA reads TGCAGTGCTAGGGAGGGGGGTGACGAGCAGTACTTC. As protein: CSAREGGDEQYF. The V call is TRBV20-1, the J call TRBJ2-7, with D perhaps matching TRBD1 or TRBD2 (6 bases each). V was shortened by 3 bases and J by 5 bases, with 11 bases between the two germline ends. CDR1 is DFQATT and CDR2 is SNEGSKA in the germline V gene (reference sequence). The CDR3 loop spans 12 amino acids.

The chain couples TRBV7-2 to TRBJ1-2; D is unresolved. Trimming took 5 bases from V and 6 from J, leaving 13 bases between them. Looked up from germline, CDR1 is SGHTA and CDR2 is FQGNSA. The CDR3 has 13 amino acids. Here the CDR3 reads CASSREAGNGYTF. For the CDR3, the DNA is TGTGCCAGCAGCCGAGAAGCAGGCAATGGCTACACCTTC.

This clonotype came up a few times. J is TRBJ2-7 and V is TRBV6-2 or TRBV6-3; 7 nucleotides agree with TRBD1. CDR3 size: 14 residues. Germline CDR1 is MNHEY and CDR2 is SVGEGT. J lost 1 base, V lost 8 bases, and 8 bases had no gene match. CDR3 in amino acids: CASLPGGQSYEQYV. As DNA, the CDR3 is TGTGCCAGCCTTCCTGGGGGACAGTCCTACGAGCAGTACGTC.

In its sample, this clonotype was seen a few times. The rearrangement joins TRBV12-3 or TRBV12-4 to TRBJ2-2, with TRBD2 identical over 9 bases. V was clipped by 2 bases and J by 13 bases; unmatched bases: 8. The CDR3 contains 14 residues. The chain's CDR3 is CASSLNAGGLALFF. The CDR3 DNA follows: TGTGCCAGCAGTTTAAACGCGGGGGGGCTGGCGCTGTTTTTT.

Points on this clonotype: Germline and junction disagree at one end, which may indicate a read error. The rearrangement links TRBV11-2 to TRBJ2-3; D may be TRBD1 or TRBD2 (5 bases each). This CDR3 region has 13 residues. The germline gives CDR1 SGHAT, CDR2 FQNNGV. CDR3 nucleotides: TGTGCCAGCAGCCCAGGGACCACAGATACGCGGTATTTT. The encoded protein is CASSPGTTDTRYF. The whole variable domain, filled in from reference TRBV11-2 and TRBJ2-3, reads EAGVAQSPRYKIIEKRQSVAFWCNPISGHATLYWYQQILGQGPKLLIQFQNNGVVDDSQLPKDRFSAERLKGVDSTLKIQPAKLEDSAVYLCASSPGTTDTRYFGPGTRLTVL.

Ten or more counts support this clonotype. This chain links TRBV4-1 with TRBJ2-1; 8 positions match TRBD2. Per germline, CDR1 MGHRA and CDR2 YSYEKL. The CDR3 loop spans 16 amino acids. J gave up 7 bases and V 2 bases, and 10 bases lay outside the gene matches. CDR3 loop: CASSQRGGGTFNEQFF. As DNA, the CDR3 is TGCGCCAGCAGCCAAAGAGGCGGGGGGACCTTTAATGAGCAGTTCTTC.

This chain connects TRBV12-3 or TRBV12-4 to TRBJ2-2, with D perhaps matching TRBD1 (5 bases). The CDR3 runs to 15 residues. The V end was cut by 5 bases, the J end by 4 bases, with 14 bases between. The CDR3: CASSLDRSPTGELFF. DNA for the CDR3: TGTGCCAGCAGTCTCGACAGAAGTCCCACCGGGGAGCTGTTTTTT.

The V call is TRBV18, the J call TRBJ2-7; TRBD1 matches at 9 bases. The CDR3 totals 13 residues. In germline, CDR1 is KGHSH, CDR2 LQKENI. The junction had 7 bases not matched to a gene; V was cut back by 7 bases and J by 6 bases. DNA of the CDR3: TGTGCCAGCTTAGGGACAGGGAGTGGCGAGCAGTACTTC. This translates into CASLGTGSGEQYF.

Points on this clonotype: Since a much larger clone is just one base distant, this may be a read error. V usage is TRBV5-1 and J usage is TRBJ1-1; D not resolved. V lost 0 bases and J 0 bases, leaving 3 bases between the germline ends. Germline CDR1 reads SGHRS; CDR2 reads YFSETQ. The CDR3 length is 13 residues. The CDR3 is CASSLALNTEAFF. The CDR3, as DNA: TGCGCCAGCAGCTTGGCTTTGAACACTGAAGCTTTCTTT.

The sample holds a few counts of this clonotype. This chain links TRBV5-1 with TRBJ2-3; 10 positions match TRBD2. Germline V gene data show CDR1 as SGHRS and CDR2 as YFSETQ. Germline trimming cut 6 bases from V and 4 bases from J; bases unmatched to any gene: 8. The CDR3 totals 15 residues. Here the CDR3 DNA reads TGCGCCAGCACCTCCCAGCGGGAGGGCTCAGATACGCAGTATTTT. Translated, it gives CASTSQREGSDTQYF. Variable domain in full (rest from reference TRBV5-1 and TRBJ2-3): KAGVTQTPRYLIKTRGQQVTLSCSPISGHRSVSWYQQTPGQGLQFLFEYFSETQRNKGNFPGRFSGRQFSNSRSEMNVSTLELGDSALYLCASTSQREGSDTQYFGPGTRLTVL.

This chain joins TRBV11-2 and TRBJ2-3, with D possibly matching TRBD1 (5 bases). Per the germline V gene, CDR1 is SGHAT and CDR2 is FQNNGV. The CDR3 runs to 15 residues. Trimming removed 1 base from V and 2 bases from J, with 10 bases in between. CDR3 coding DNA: TGTGCCAGCAGCTTAGGGGCAGGGATCACAGATACGCAGTATTTT. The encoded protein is CASSLGAGITDTQYF.

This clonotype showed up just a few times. The DNA for the CDR3 is TGTGCCAGCAGCCAAGTTGCGACTAGCCGACGCCAAGAGACCCAGTACTTC. Amino acids: CASSQVATSRRQETQYF. The genes are TRBV3-1 and TRBJ2-5; TRBD2 aligns across 7 bases. This CDR3 is 17 amino acids long. Germline V gene lookup returns CDR1 LGHDT and CDR2 YNNKEL (reference sequence). Trimming at V came to 1 base and at J to 1 base, leaving 9 bases not matched to a gene.

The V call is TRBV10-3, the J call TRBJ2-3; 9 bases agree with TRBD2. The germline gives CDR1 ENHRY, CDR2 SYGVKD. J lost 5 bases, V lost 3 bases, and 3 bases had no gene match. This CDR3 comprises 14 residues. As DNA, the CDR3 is TGTGCCATCAGTGACGGCGGGGGGGGAGATACGCAGTATTTT. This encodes CAISDGGGGDTQYF.

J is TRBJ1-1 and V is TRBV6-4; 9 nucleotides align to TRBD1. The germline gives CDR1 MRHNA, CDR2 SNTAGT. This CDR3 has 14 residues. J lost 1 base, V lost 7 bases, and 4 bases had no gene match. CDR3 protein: CASKPGQGNTEAFF. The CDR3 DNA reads TGTGCCAGCAAACCGGGACAGGGGAACACTGAAGCTTTCTTT.

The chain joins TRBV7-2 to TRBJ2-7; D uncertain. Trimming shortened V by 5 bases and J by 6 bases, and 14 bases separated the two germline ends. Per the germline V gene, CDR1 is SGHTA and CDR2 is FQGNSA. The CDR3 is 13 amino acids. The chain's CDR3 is CASSAGPNFEQYV. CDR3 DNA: TGTGCCAGCAGCGCAGGACCCAATTTCGAGCAGTACGTC.

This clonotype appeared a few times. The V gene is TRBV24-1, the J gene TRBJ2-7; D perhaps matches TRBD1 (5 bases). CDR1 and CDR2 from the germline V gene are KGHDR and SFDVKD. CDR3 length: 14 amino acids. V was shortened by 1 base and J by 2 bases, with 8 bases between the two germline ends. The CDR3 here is CATSDFRQPYEQYV. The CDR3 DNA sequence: TGTGCCACCAGTGATTTTCGACAGCCCTACGAGCAGTACGTC.

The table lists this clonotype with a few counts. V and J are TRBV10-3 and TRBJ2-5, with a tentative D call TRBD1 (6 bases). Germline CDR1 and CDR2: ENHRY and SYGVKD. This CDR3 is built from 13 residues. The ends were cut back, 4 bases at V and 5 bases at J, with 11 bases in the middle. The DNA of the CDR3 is TGTGCCATCAGTGCAGGGGTGATGGAGACCCAGTACTTC. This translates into CAISAGVMETQYF.

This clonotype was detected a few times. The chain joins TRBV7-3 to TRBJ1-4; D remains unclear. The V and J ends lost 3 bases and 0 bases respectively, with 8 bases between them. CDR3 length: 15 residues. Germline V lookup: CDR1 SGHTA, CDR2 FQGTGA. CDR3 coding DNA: TGTGCCAGCAGCTTGACGAGGGCAACTAATGAAAAACTGTTTTTT. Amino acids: CASSLTRATNEKLFF.

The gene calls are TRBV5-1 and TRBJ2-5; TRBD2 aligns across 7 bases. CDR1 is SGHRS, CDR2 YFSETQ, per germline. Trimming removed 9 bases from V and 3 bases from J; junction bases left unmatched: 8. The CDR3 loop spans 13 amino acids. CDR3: CATRTRTEETQYF. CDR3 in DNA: TGCGCCACCAGGACTAGGACGGAAGAGACCCAGTACTTC.

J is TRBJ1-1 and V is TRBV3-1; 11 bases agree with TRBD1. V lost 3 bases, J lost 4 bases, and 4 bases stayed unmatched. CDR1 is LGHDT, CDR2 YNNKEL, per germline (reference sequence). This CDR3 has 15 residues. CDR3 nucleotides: TGTGCCAGCAGCCACACCGGGACAGGGGGCACTGAAGCTTTCTTT. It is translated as CASSHTGTGGTEAFF.